The rows below give T cell receptor beta chains drawn from one sample of a study of blood T cell repertoires in COVID-19. Assay: immunoSEQ multiplex PCR; the TCRdb copy retains only in-frame clones and omits some. Of roughly 130,000 clones in the sample, around 85% are singletons; the top ten hold roughly 15%. The sample was peripheral blood. These receptors came from a woman aged 50 to 65 with acute or convalescent COVID-19. Both conserved end residues are part of each CDR3. Fields, in order: CDR3 DNA, CDR3 protein, clone size, V gene, J gene, D gene. A D gene is named only where the DNA matches it firmly. Some rows have no size entry. The others give once, few or many, or a class for an expanded clone.

DNA: TGTGCCAGCAGTTTATTTGGCCACGTGAACACCGGGGAGCTGTTTTTT
CDR3: CASSLFGHVNTGELFF
size: NA
V: TRBV28
J: TRBJ2-2
D: NA

DNA: TGTGCCAGCAGTGAGGGGCAGGGCCCAGATACGCAGTATTTT
CDR3: CASSEGQGPDTQYF
size: NA
V: TRBV6-4
J: TRBJ2-3
D: NA

DNA: TGTGCCAGCAGTCCTTGGACAGAGGGCGACTATGGCTACACCTTC
CDR3: CASSPWTEGDYGYTF
size: once
V: TRBV28
J: TRBJ1-2
D: NA

DNA: TGTGCCAGCTCACCGTCCGCAGGGGTTCAGACTGAAGCTTTCTTT
CDR3: CASSPSAGVQTEAFF
size: NA
V: TRBV18
J: TRBJ1-1
D: NA

DNA: TGCGCCAGCAGCCAAGGGACAGGGAAAGAGACCCAGTACTTC
CDR3: CASSQGTGKETQYF
size: NA
V: TRBV5-1
J: TRBJ2-5
D: TRBD1

DNA: TGTGCCAGCAGCCAAGATAACAACAGATGGGACAGGGAAGACGAGCAGTACTTC
CDR3: CASSQDNNRWDREDEQYF
size: NA
V: TRBV4-2
J: TRBJ2-7
D: TRBD1

DNA: TGTGCTAGTGGAACGGGACAGGCTGGAAACACCATATATTTT
CDR3: CASGTGQAGNTIYF
size: NA
V: TRBV12-5
J: TRBJ1-3
D: TRBD1

DNA: TGCAGCGCTGGACGGGGGGAGTATGGCTACACCTTC
CDR3: CSAGRGEYGYTF
size: NA
V: TRBV29-1
J: TRBJ1-2
D: NA

DNA: TGTGCCAGCAGCGCGGACAGCGAAGCTTTCTTT
CDR3: CASSADSEAFF
size: NA
V: TRBV9
J: TRBJ1-1
D: NA

DNA: TGTGCCAGCAGCTTGAGACAGGACCCTCTACCCTCCTACGAGCAGTACTTC
CDR3: CASSLRQDPLPSYEQYF
size: NA
V: TRBV5-6
J: TRBJ2-7
D: NA

DNA: TGCGCCAGCAGCCCGGGACAGGAAGGAAACACCATATATTTT
CDR3: CASSPGQEGNTIYF
size: once
V: TRBV5-1
J: TRBJ1-3
D: TRBD1

DNA: TGTGCCAGCAGCCCTAAGCGGGTCGGGGAGCTGTTTTTT
CDR3: CASSPKRVGELFF
size: NA
V: TRBV12-3/TRBV12-4
J: TRBJ2-2
D: NA

DNA: TGTGCCAGCAGCATCGTCTTCTCTGGAAACACCATATATTTT
CDR3: CASSIVFSGNTIYF
size: NA
V: TRBV7-9
J: TRBJ1-3
D: NA

DNA: TGTGCCAGCAGCTCCCGGGACAGGGGAAAGTTCGGAAAACTGTTTTTT
CDR3: CASSSRDRGKFGKLFF
size: NA
V: TRBV11-2
J: TRBJ1-4
D: TRBD1

DNA: TGTGCCAGTAGTAAAGCGGGGGGCCGGGAATACTATAATACGCAGTATTTT
CDR3: CASSKAGGREYYNTQYF
size: NA
V: TRBV19
J: TRBJ2-3
D: TRBD2

DNA: TGCGCCAGCAGGATCTCCGGGGGGGAACTTTATTACAATGAGCAGTTCTTC
CDR3: CASRISGGELYYNEQFF
size: NA
V: TRBV10-1
J: TRBJ2-1
D: TRBD2

DNA: TGTGCCAGCAGCACGGTTCAGGGGGCGCCGTATGGCTACACCTTC
CDR3: CASSTVQGAPYGYTF
size: NA
V: TRBV5-6
J: TRBJ1-2
D: TRBD1

DNA: TGTGCCAGCAGCCGGACGGGACACCATGATGAGACCCAGTACTTC
CDR3: CASSRTGHHDETQYF
size: once
V: TRBV7-3
J: TRBJ2-5
D: NA

DNA: TGTGCCAGCAGCACCGATGGGGAGCGCGAGCAGTACTTC
CDR3: CASSTDGEREQYF
size: NA
V: TRBV11-3
J: TRBJ2-7
D: NA

DNA: TGTGCCAGCAGTGAACCGACAGGGAAGACCTACGAGCAGTACTTC
CDR3: CASSEPTGKTYEQYF
size: NA
V: TRBV6-1
J: TRBJ2-7
D: TRBD1